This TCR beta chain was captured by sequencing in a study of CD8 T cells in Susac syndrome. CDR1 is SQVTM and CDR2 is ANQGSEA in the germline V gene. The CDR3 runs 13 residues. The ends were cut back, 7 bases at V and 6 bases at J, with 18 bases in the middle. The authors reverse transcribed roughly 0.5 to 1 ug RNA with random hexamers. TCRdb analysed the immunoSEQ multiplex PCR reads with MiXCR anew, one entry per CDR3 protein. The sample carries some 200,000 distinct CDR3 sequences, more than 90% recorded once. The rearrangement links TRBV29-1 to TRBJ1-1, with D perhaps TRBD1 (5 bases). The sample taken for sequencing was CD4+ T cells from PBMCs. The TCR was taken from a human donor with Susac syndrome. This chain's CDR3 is CSAQGALTAEAFF. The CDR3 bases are TGCAGCGCCCAAGGGGCTTTGACAGCTGAAGCTTTCTTT.